The 9 T cell receptor beta chains presented below share a single source sample, sequenced in a study of T cells after posttransplantation cyclophosphamide. Clones were read by immunoSEQ multiplex PCR, and TCRdb kept only the in-frame ones, dropping some. Listed for the sample are 30,000 to 35,000 clones, none seen a single time. Sequencing used PBMCs. The receptors stem from a young woman in good health and a related stem cell transplant donor.

This clone was detected many times. The J gene is TRBJ1-2, the V gene TRBV7-9; 7 positions agree with TRBD1. Germline V gene lookup returns CDR1 SEHNR and CDR2 FQNEAQ (reference sequence). Trimming took 1 base from V and 8 from J; bases not matched to a gene: 4. This CDR3 has 13 residues. For the CDR3, the DNA is TGTGCCAGCAGCTTAGAACAGGGGAGCGGCTACACCTTC. Translation gives CASSLEQGSGYTF. The complete variable domain, with remaining parts taken from reference TRBV7-9 and TRBJ1-2, reads DTGVSQNPRHKITKRGQNVTFRCDPISEHNRLYWYRQTLGQGPEFLTYFQNEAQLEKSRLLSDRFSAERPKGSFSTLEIQRTEQGDSAMYLCASSLEQGSGYTFGSGTRLTVV.

This clone was seen repeatedly, ten times or more. This sequence joins TRBV7-9 and TRBJ2-7; TRBD1 might be the D (6 bases). Germline V lookup: CDR1 SEHNR, CDR2 FQNEAQ (reference sequence). V dropped 5 bases and J dropped 3 bases, with 8 bases sitting between them. There are 12 residues in the CDR3. Here the CDR3 DNA reads TGTGCCAGCAGCAGACAGGTCTACGAGCAGTACTTC. Its translation is CASSRQVYEQYF.

This clone was detected many times. The gene calls are TRBV7-9 and TRBJ2-7, with 7 bases that match TRBD1. V lost 5 bases to trimming and J lost 2 bases; unmatched junction nucleotides: 6. Germline V gene lookup returns CDR1 SEHNR and CDR2 FQNEAQ (reference sequence). This CDR3 comprises 14 residues. The CDR3 DNA reads TGTGCCAGCAGCCCCCGGGACAGAACCTACGAGCAGTACTTC. Protein product: CASSPRDRTYEQYF.

This clone was seen repeatedly, ten times or more. The chain combines TRBV5-1 with TRBJ1-2; 7 bases fit TRBD1. After removal of 4 bases from V and 8 bases from J, the junction contained 14 bases not matched to a gene. The CDR3 extends over 15 amino acids. The germline gives CDR1 SGHRS, CDR2 YFSETQ. CDR3 residues: CASSGQVGGGSGYTF. For the CDR3, the DNA is TGCGCCAGCAGCGGTCAGGTAGGGGGCGGATCAGGCTACACCTTC.

This clone has a handful of counts. J is TRBJ1-4 and V is TRBV30; the D is unclear. The CDR3 covers 13 residues. V dropped 6 bases and J dropped 0 bases, with 8 bases sitting between them. CDR1 is GTSNPN and CDR2 is SVGIG in the germline V gene (reference sequence). The CDR3 sequence: CACAHATNEKLFF. CDR3 bases: TGTGCCTGCGCGCATGCAACTAATGAAAAACTGTTTTTT.

This clone was seen ten or more times. V and J are TRBV5-6 and TRBJ2-1; TRBD2 matches 8 bases. The CDR3 runs to 17 residues. V dropped 2 bases and J dropped 0; count of bases not matched to a gene: 7. The germline V gene encodes CDR1 SGHDT and CDR2 YYEEEE. CDR3 sequence: CASSFHARGGSYNEQFF. The DNA for the CDR3 is TGTGCCAGCAGCTTTCACGCCCGGGGGGGCTCCTACAATGAGCAGTTCTTC.

V is TRBV5-6 and J is TRBJ2-2, with 9 bases that match TRBD1. The V segment lost 0 bases and the J segment 6 bases; nucleotides outside the gene matches: 3. This CDR3 is built from 15 residues. Germline lookup yields CDR1 SGHDT and CDR2 YYEEEE. CDR3 sequence (DNA): TGTGCCAGCAGCTTGGGGACAGGGGTGGCCGGGGAGCTGTTTTTT. Encoded protein: CASSLGTGVAGELFF.

This clone was picked up a small number of times. The chain has TRBV7-6 and TRBJ2-3; 9 bases fit TRBD1. This CDR3 contains 17 residues. Germline assignment: CDR1 SGHVS and CDR2 FNYEAQ. V lost 5 bases to trimming and J lost 0 bases; unmatched junction nucleotides: 9. The CDR3, as DNA: TGTGCCAGCAGCACGGCCGGGACAGGGCTTAGCACAGATACGCAGTATTTT. This sequence encodes CASSTAGTGLSTDTQYF. Drawing the rest from reference TRBV7-6 and TRBJ2-3, the complete variable domain is GAGVSQSPRYKVTKRGQDVALRCDPISGHVSLYWYRQALGQGPEFLTYFNYEAQQDKSGLPNDRFSAERPEGSISTLTIQRTEQRDSAMYRCASSTAGTGLSTDTQYFGPGTRLTVL.

The table lists this clone with many counts. The chain recombines TRBV2 with TRBJ1-1, with 9 nucleotides matching TRBD1. The CDR3 extends over 15 amino acids. Per the germline V gene, CDR1 is SNHLY and CDR2 is FYNNEI. The V and J ends lost 2 bases and 6 bases, in that order; junction bases with no gene match: 7. CDR3 sequence (DNA): TGTGCCAGCAGTGAAAGGAGACAGGGGGACCCTGAAGCTTTCTTT. Translated, it gives CASSERRQGDPEAFF.